This entry lists 9 T cell receptor beta chains sequenced from one sample in a study of shared clonotypes between healthy human individuals. Naive CD8 cells lacked CD45RO and underwent positive selection for CCR7, leaving out terminally differentiated effector memory CD45RA+ cells. Repertoires were generated with immunoSEQ multiplex PCR, while TCRdb's copy carries only in-frame clones and drops some. The sample includes 2 million to 2.5 million clones, approximately 95% of them seen just once. The sequencing sample was made of naive CD8+ T cells sorted from blood. The receptor set was obtained from a young man in good health.

The genes are TRBV4-1 and TRBJ1-2, with TRBD1 matching 10 bases. This CDR3 is 16 amino acids long. Germline CDR1 reads MGHRA; CDR2 reads YSYEKL. With V trimmed by 1 base and J by 4 bases, 6 bases remained unmatched. The CDR3 DNA reads TGCGCCAGCAGCCAAGTTGACAGGGGGCGCGGCTATGGCTACACCTTC. It codes for CASSQVDRGRGYGYTF.

The V and J genes are TRBV4-2 and TRBJ2-2; D remains unclear. Germline V gene sequence: CDR1 LGHNA, CDR2 YNFKEQ. The length of the CDR3 is 12 residues. Trimming took 1 base from V and 8 from J, leaving 5 bases between them. CDR3: CASSQGTGELFF. Written as DNA, the CDR3 is TGTGCCAGCAGCCAAGGAACGGGGGAGCTGTTTTTT.

CDR3 sequence: CASSVLELTEAFF. The CDR3 DNA follows: TGTGCCAGTAGTGTTCTCGAGCTCACTGAAGCTTTCTTT. The V and J genes are TRBV19 and TRBJ1-1, with D hard to call. With 5 bases removed from V and 4 bases from J, the gap between germline ends came to 11 bases. Germline values: CDR1 LNHDA, CDR2 SQIVND (reference sequence). The CDR3 contains 13 residues.

The chain has TRBV4-1 and TRBJ1-2, with D perhaps TRBD1 (5 bases). Germline V lookup: CDR1 MGHRA, CDR2 YSYEKL. Trimming left V 0 bases short and J 4 bases short, with 12 bases between. This CDR3 has 15 amino acids. CDR3 protein: CASSQEGEQAYGYTF. The CDR3 DNA sequence: TGCGCCAGCAGCCAAGAGGGAGAACAGGCCTATGGCTACACCTTC.

As for this clone: In the same sample, other DNA sequences code for this CDR3. The rearrangement uses TRBV6-5 and TRBJ2-1; 7 bases are shared with TRBD1. The CDR3 is made up of 12 amino acids. With 6 bases clipped from V and 5 bases from J, the junction kept 1 base outside the gene matches. Germline CDR1 is MNHEY and CDR2 is SVGAGI. The CDR3 DNA sequence: TGTGCCAGCAGCGGGACAGACAATGAGCAGTTCTTC. Its protein is CASSGTDNEQFF.

The DNA for the CDR3 is TGTGCCAGCAGCTTGGGTGGGATCAGCTCCTATAATTCACCCCTCCACTTT. This sequence encodes CASSLGGISSYNSPLHF. V and J are TRBV5-4 and TRBJ1-6; D is uncertain. The CDR3 sequence is 17 residues long. The germline V and J ends were trimmed by 0 bases and 0 bases, with 10 bases remaining between them. Per the germline V gene, CDR1 is SGHNT and CDR2 is YYREEE (reference sequence).

The V call is TRBV20-1, the J call TRBJ2-4; D is ambiguous. V gave up 6 bases and J gave up 2 bases, with 5 bases separating them. Looked up from germline, CDR1 is DFQATT and CDR2 is SNEGSKA (reference sequence). The CDR3 has 11 residues. The CDR3 loop is CSAGSKNIQYF. CDR3 in DNA: TGCAGTGCAGGGTCCAAAAACATTCAGTACTTC.

Concerning this clone: The same CDR3 arises from other DNA sequences in this sample as well. The V call is TRBV6-5, the J call TRBJ1-1; D gene ambiguous. V lost 2 bases, J lost 1 base, and 8 bases lay in between. CDR1 and CDR2 from the germline V gene are MNHEY and SVGAGI. The CDR3 sequence is 14 residues long. CDR3 DNA: TGTGCCAGCAGTTACGATGGTGGGAACACTGAAGCTTTCTTT. It encodes CASSYDGGNTEAFF.

The chain is built from TRBV28 and TRBJ1-5, with a tentative D call TRBD1 (6 bases). Per the germline V gene, CDR1 is MDHEN and CDR2 is SYDVKM. The CDR3 runs to 15 residues. Trimming took off 3 bases at V and 5 bases at J, with 14 bases between the two ends. The CDR3 spells CASSFLSGEDQPQHF. CDR3 nucleotides: TGTGCCAGCAGTTTTCTTTCAGGGGAGGATCAGCCCCAGCATTTT.